These 32 T cell receptor beta chains originate from one sample sequenced in a study of blood T cell repertoires in COVID-19. Produced via immunoSEQ multiplex PCR; TCRdb's table is partial and in-frame only. The sample contains 200,000 to 300,000 clones, around 85% of which appear only once. The sequenced sample consisted of peripheral blood. The receptor set was obtained from a young woman who had recovered from COVID-19.

This sequence joins TRBV5-1 and TRBJ2-3; 8 bases are shared with TRBD2. CDR1 and CDR2 from the germline V gene are SGHRS and YFSETQ. J gave up 0 bases and V 4 bases, and 13 bases lay outside the gene matches. The CDR3 has 18 amino acids. As DNA, the CDR3 is TGCGCCAGCAGCCCGCTCGGGGGGGGAGCCTCTAGCACAGATACGCAGTATTTT. It yields the protein CASSPLGGGASSTDTQYF.

This sequence joins TRBV6-2 or TRBV6-3 and TRBJ1-5, with 8 positions matching TRBD1. The CDR3 is made up of 15 amino acids. Germline assignment: CDR1 MNHEY and CDR2 SVGEGT. J gave up 2 bases and V 4 bases, and 4 bases lay outside the gene matches. CDR3 in amino acids: CASSFTGGGNQPQHF. In DNA form, the CDR3 reads TGTGCCAGCAGTTTTACAGGGGGAGGCAATCAGCCCCAGCATTTT.

This rearrangement joins TRBV18 to TRBJ2-5; 9 bases are a match to TRBD1. This CDR3 is 16 amino acids long. Germline V gene lookup returns CDR1 KGHSH and CDR2 LQKENI. Losses at the gene ends were 2 bases for V and 4 bases for J; bases not matched to a gene: 8. The CDR3 region has the DNA TGTGCCAGCTCACCATGGGACAGGGTAATTCCAGAGACCCAGTACTTC. It codes for CASSPWDRVIPETQYF. Combining the CDR3 with reference TRBV18 and TRBJ2-5 gives the whole variable domain NAGVMQNPRHLVRRRGQEARLRCSPMKGHSHVYWYRQLPEEGLKFMVYLQKENIIDESGMPKERFSAEFPKEGPSILRIQQVVRGDSAAYFCASSPWDRVIPETQYFGPGTRLLVL.

The V gene is TRBV3-1 (or the pseudogene TRBV3-2), the J gene TRBJ2-2; D may be TRBD2 (6 bases). The CDR3 extends over 14 amino acids. The germline gives CDR1 LGHDT, CDR2 YNNKEL (reference sequence). Trimming removed 2 bases from V and 4 bases from J, with 8 bases in between. This chain's CDR3 is CASSQLGGTGELFF. Written as DNA, the CDR3 is TGTGCCAGCAGCCAACTGGGGGGCACCGGGGAGCTGTTTTTT.

This sequence joins TRBV2 and TRBJ2-4; D gene uncertain. In germline, CDR1 is SNHLY, CDR2 FYNNEI. This CDR3 spans 16 amino acids. V was cut by 3 bases and J by 0 bases, with 12 bases left in between. CDR3 sequence: CASSDPPSTAKNIQYF. The CDR3 DNA follows: TGTGCCAGCAGTGATCCCCCTTCTACAGCCAAAAACATTCAGTACTTC.

The gene calls are TRBV7-2 and TRBJ1-1; the D is unclear. The V gene's germline CDR1 is SGHTA and CDR2 FQGNSA. CDR3 length: 15 residues. The ends were cut back, 5 bases at V and 4 bases at J, with 17 bases in the middle. In nucleotides, the CDR3 is TGTGCCAGCAGCCCGCCCTCCCTCCTAGCCACTGAAGCTTTCTTT. Protein sequence: CASSPPSLLATEAFF.

The rearrangement uses TRBV7-2 and TRBJ1-1; TRBD1 matches 10 bases. The CDR3 extends over 16 amino acids. CDR1 and CDR2 from the germline V gene are SGHTA and FQGNSA. V dropped 1 base and J dropped 5; count of bases not matched to a gene: 7. The CDR3 sequence: CASSLGGQGLRTEAFF. For the CDR3, the DNA is TGTGCCAGCAGCTTAGGGGGACAGGGGTTGAGGACTGAAGCTTTCTTT.

This chain joins TRBV7-9 and TRBJ2-1; TRBD1 is a possible D gene (5 bases). The germline V gene has CDR1 SEHNR and CDR2 FQNEAQ (reference sequence). The CDR3 extends over 17 amino acids. V was shortened by 1 base and J by 1 base, with 14 bases between the two germline ends. CDR3 DNA sequence: TGTGCCAGCAGCTTAGTTGGACAAGGAGCTTCCTACAATGAGCAGTTCTTC. Protein: CASSLVGQGASYNEQFF.

This chain joins TRBV6-1 and TRBJ2-3; TRBD1 matches 10 bases. This CDR3 comprises 16 residues. With 4 bases clipped from V and 4 bases from J, the junction kept 8 bases outside the gene matches. Per the germline V gene, CDR1 is MNHNS and CDR2 is SASEGT. CDR3 in DNA: TGTGCCAGCAGTGCCCAGGGACAGGGGCAATCAGATACGCAGTATTTT. Protein: CASSAQGQGQSDTQYF.

The rearrangement links TRBV9 to TRBJ2-4; D is uncertain. Trimming removed 0 bases from V and 0 bases from J, with 7 bases in between. Germline CDR1 reads SGDLS; CDR2 reads YYNGEE. The CDR3 loop spans 15 amino acids. The CDR3 here is CASSVGTPAKNIQYF. The DNA for the CDR3 is TGTGCCAGCAGCGTAGGAACTCCAGCCAAAAACATTCAGTACTTC.

The chain is built from TRBV27 and TRBJ2-2, with TRBD2 matching 9 bases. V trimming: 3 bases; J trimming: 3 bases; junction bases outside the gene matches: 8. CDR1 MNHEY and CDR2 SMNVEV come from the germline V gene (reference sequence). The CDR3 is 17 amino acids. The chain's CDR3 is CASSFFSGGLYTGELFF. CDR3 in DNA: TGTGCCAGCAGTTTTTTCAGCGGGGGGCTATACACCGGGGAGCTGTTTTTT.

The chain recombines TRBV7-9 with TRBJ1-2, with D unresolved. CDR1 and CDR2 (germline): SEHNR, FQNEAQ (reference sequence). Trimming stripped 5 bases from V and 4 bases from J, with 11 bases between. This CDR3 comprises 13 residues. As DNA, the CDR3 is TGTGCCAGCAGCCCTAGCCAGGTCTATGGCTACACCTTC. It yields the protein CASSPSQVYGYTF.

The rearrangement uses TRBV6-5 and TRBJ1-2; D remains unclear. The CDR3 is made up of 13 amino acids. Trimming pared 6 bases from V and 5 bases from J, leaving 13 bases between. CDR1 and CDR2 from the germline V gene are MNHEY and SVGAGI. The CDR3: CASRGAGLYGYTF. CDR3 bases: TGTGCCAGCAGGGGAGCAGGTCTATATGGCTACACCTTC.

V usage is TRBV15 and J usage is TRBJ1-3, with 10 bases lining up with TRBD1. Germline V gene sequence: CDR1 LNHNV, CDR2 YYDKDF (reference sequence). Unmatched junction bases numbered 4, after V lost 1 base and J lost 4 bases. This CDR3 is 16 amino acids long. Here the CDR3 DNA reads TGTGCCACCAGCAGAGGACAGGGGGCGGGAGGAAACACCATATATTTT. Amino acid sequence: CATSRGQGAGGNTIYF.

The J gene is TRBJ2-3, the V gene TRBV5-5, with 8 bases fitting TRBD2. The CDR3 has 16 amino acids. J was trimmed by 1 base and V by 1 base; bases with no gene match: 5. CDR1 is SGHKS, CDR2 YYEKEE, per germline (reference sequence). The CDR3, as DNA: TGTGCCAGCAGCTTGTGGGCGGGGGGCGGCACAGATACGCAGTATTTT. Its translation is CASSLWAGGGTDTQYF.

The V gene is TRBV7-9, the J gene TRBJ1-4; TRBD1 matches 10 bases. Looked up from germline, CDR1 is SEHNR and CDR2 is FQNEAQ (reference sequence). J lost 11 bases, V lost 1 base, and 10 bases had no gene match. The CDR3 has 16 residues. CDR3 DNA: TGTGCCAGCAGCTTAGACGCGGGACAGGGGAAGGCGAAACTGTTTTTT. Its translation is CASSLDAGQGKAKLFF.

The chain links TRBV5-4 to TRBJ2-5; weak D call: TRBD2 (5 bases). V gave up 3 bases and J gave up 3 bases, with 15 bases separating them. The CDR3 spans 15 residues. The germline CDR1 and CDR2 sequences are SGHNT and YYREEE (reference sequence). CDR3 residues: CASSSAGLGKETQYF. The DNA for the CDR3 is TGTGCCAGCAGCTCAGCAGGACTGGGGAAAGAGACCCAGTACTTC.

This CDR3 reads CASSFTGGGETQYF. As DNA, the CDR3 is TGTGCCAGCAGCTTTACAGGGGGCGGAGAGACCCAGTACTTC. The rearrangement links TRBV7-9 to TRBJ2-5, with 9 bases identical to TRBD1. This CDR3 region has 14 residues. Germline CDR1 SEHNR, CDR2 FQNEAQ (reference sequence). The trim removed 3 bases at V and 4 bases at J, leaving 3 bases unmatched.

J is TRBJ1-4 and V is TRBV5-5; 10 nucleotides agree with TRBD1. V shed 3 bases, J shed 0 bases, and the junction held 8 bases outside the gene matches. Germline CDR1 is SGHKS and CDR2 is YYEKEE (reference sequence). The CDR3 sequence is 18 residues long. The CDR3 region is CASSWGQGRRATNEKLFF. The CDR3 DNA sequence: TGTGCCAGCAGCTGGGGACAGGGGCGGAGGGCAACTAATGAAAAACTGTTTTTT.

The chain employs TRBV30 and TRBJ1-6, with D unresolved. With 4 bases removed from V and 0 bases from J, the gap between germline ends came to 10 bases. This CDR3 has 15 residues. CDR1 is GTSNPN and CDR2 is SVGIG in the germline V gene (reference sequence). The CDR3 here is CAWTGSSSYNSPLHF. The DNA of the CDR3 is TGTGCCTGGACAGGTTCGAGCTCCTATAATTCACCCCTCCACTTT.

V usage is TRBV14 and J usage is TRBJ1-2; 7 bases match TRBD1. CDR1 and CDR2 from the germline V gene are SGHDN and FVKESK. Trimming cost V 4 bases and J 4 bases; bases outside gene matches: 3. This CDR3 is 13 amino acids long. The chain's CDR3 is CASSLGQTYGYTF. The DNA for the CDR3 is TGTGCCAGCAGCCTGGGACAGACCTATGGCTACACCTTC. Combining the CDR3 with reference TRBV14 and TRBJ1-2 gives the whole variable domain EAGVTQFPSHSVIEKGQTVTLRCDPISGHDNLYWYRRVMGKEIKFLLHFVKESKQDESGMPNNRFLAERTGGTYSTLKVQPAELEDSGVYFCASSLGQTYGYTFGSGTRLTVV.

This clone was seen a single time. The chain has TRBV15 and TRBJ2-1; 9 bases are shared with TRBD2. J lost 3 bases, V lost 3 bases, and 6 bases had no gene match. CDR1 and CDR2 from the germline V gene are LNHNV and YYDKDF (reference sequence). This CDR3 is 16 amino acids long. For the CDR3, the DNA is TGTGCCACCAGCAGCCGTAGCGGGGGACACTACAATGAGCAGTTCTTC. It yields the protein CATSSRSGGHYNEQFF.

V is TRBV6-5 and J is TRBJ1-6; 8 bases are a match to TRBD1. The junction had 3 bases not matched to a gene; V was cut back by 6 bases and J by 8 bases. This CDR3 comprises 13 residues. The germline CDR1 and CDR2 sequences are MNHEY and SVGAGI. CDR3 in amino acids: CASRRQGYSPLHF. The CDR3 nucleotides read TGTGCCAGCAGGAGACAGGGGTATTCACCCCTCCACTTT.

V usage is TRBV19 and J usage is TRBJ1-2; no reliable D call. The CDR3 contains 13 residues. V was trimmed by 2 bases and J by 6 bases, leaving 10 bases between them. Per the germline V gene, CDR1 is LNHDA and CDR2 is SQIVND (reference sequence). The CDR3 bases are TGTGCCAGTAGTATAACGGGAGGTAATGGCTACACCTTC. Its translation is CASSITGGNGYTF.

V and J are TRBV27 and TRBJ1-4, with a possible D match to TRBD1 (5 bases). Trimming took 0 bases from V and 7 from J, leaving 12 bases between them. The CDR3 is 15 amino acids. Per the germline V gene, CDR1 is MNHEY and CDR2 is SMNVEV (reference sequence). Written as DNA, the CDR3 is TGTGCCAGCAGTTTATCCTGGGTTAGGGGTGAAAAACTGTTTTTT. It encodes CASSLSWVRGEKLFF. Together with reference TRBV27 and TRBJ1-4, the CDR3 gives the full variable domain: EAQVTQNPRYLITVTGKKLTVTCSQNMNHEYMSWYRQDPGLGLRQIYYSMNVEVTDKGDVPEGYKVSRKEKRNFPLILESPSPNQTSLYFCASSLSWVRGEKLFFGSGTQLSVL.

The chain employs TRBV6-1 and TRBJ1-2; D not certain. The ends were cut back, 1 base at V and 4 bases at J, with 13 bases in the middle. In germline, CDR1 is MNHNS, CDR2 SASEGT. There are 15 residues in the CDR3. This CDR3 reads CASSEGRQATYGYTF. CDR3 DNA sequence: TGTGCCAGCAGTGAAGGCAGGCAGGCTACCTATGGCTACACCTTC.

The chain joins TRBV7-3 to TRBJ2-5, with D possibly matching TRBD1 (6 bases). The CDR3 loop spans 13 amino acids. V gave up 4 bases and J gave up 5 bases, with 11 bases separating them. Germline lookup yields CDR1 SGHTA and CDR2 FQGTGA. This CDR3 reads CASSSYRGETQYF. The CDR3 DNA reads as TGTGCCAGCAGCTCTTATAGGGGGGAGACCCAGTACTTC. Full variable domain (remainder filled in from reference TRBV7-3 and TRBJ2-5): GAGVSQTPSNKVTEKGKYVELRCDPISGHTALYWYRQSLGQGPEFLIYFQGTGAADDSGLPNDRFFAVRPEGSVSTLKIQRTERGDSAVYLCASSSYRGETQYFGPGTRLLVL.

The CDR3 loop reads CASSMLRGTNGYTF. The CDR3 DNA follows: TGTGCCAGCAGCATGCTTAGGGGGACAAATGGCTACACCTTC. The gene calls are TRBV27 and TRBJ1-2, with D possibly being TRBD1 (6 bases). Between the trimmed V and J ends, which lost 6 bases and 6 bases, there was a span of 17 bases. CDR1 and CDR2 from the germline V gene are MNHEY and SMNVEV (reference sequence). CDR3 length: 14 amino acids.

The chain recombines TRBV5-5 with TRBJ2-7; possible D gene TRBD1, 6 bases. The germline CDR1 and CDR2 sequences are SGHKS and YYEKEE (reference sequence). The CDR3 has 14 amino acids. The V end lost 0 bases, the J end lost 2 bases, and 9 bases lay between the germline ends. The DNA of the CDR3 is TGTGCCAGCAGCTTGGGGACAGATCCCTACGAGCAGTACTTC. Its translation is CASSLGTDPYEQYF.

The chain has TRBV4-3 and TRBJ1-4, with 7 bases aligning to TRBD1. With V trimmed by 1 base and J by 2 bases, 4 bases remained unmatched. Germline CDR1 and CDR2: LGHNA and YSLEER. This CDR3 comprises 16 residues. CDR3 nucleotide sequence: TGCGCCAGCAGCCAAGGGGAGACAGGGACTAATGAAAAACTGTTTTTT. This sequence encodes CASSQGETGTNEKLFF.

The chain carries TRBV9 and TRBJ1-6, with a tentative D call TRBD1 (6 bases). The ends were cut back, 4 bases at V and 6 bases at J, with 11 bases in the middle. The CDR3 has 14 residues. CDR1 and CDR2 from the germline V gene are SGDLS and YYNGEE. Here the CDR3 DNA reads TGTGCCAGCAGCCCTGGACAGCTTAATTCACCCCTCCACTTT. Protein: CASSPGQLNSPLHF.

This clone has a handful of counts. The chain couples TRBV3-1 (or the pseudogene TRBV3-2) to TRBJ1-3, with a weak D call TRBD1 (5 bases). Per germline, CDR1 LGHDT and CDR2 YNNKEL (reference sequence). V lost 1 base to trimming and J lost 0 bases, with 7 bases between them. The CDR3 is made up of 15 amino acids. This chain's CDR3 is CASSQGQHSGNTIYF. The CDR3 DNA sequence: TGTGCCAGCAGCCAAGGACAGCACTCTGGAAACACCATATATTTT.